In this sample, the clone carrying this TCR beta chain turned up once. Antigen unknown. V lost 1 base and J 10 bases, leaving 15 bases between the germline ends. The CDR3 contains 15 residues. Germline V gives CDR1 SGHRS, CDR2 YFSETQ. Separate sequencing covered autoproliferating (CFSE-dim) and non-proliferating (CFSE-high) T cells from stimulus-free culture. Pooled replicate wells came from some 50 million CFSE-labeled PBMCs cultured 7 days without stimulus. Without exogenous stimuli, approximately 0.46 uM CFSE-labeled PBMCs were cultured serum-free. This specimen comes from a study of memory B cells and T cells in multiple sclerosis. Points from the study as a whole: Clone-set sizes differed between compartments, so shared clonotype counts needed normalization.

Method: immunoSEQ multiplex PCR; TCRdb's copy keeps in-frame clones and lacks some. Here the sample spans 30,000 to 40,000 clones, around 88% being singletons. Sequencing input: PBMCs from blood kept in culture. This receptor was taken from a human donor with multiple sclerosis. This rearrangement joins TRBV5-1 to TRBJ1-6; TRBD1 might be the D (5 bases). This CDR3 is CASSLTGRVESPLHF. CDR3 DNA: TGCGCCAGCAGCTTGACGGGCAGGGTAGAGTCACCCCTCCACTTT.